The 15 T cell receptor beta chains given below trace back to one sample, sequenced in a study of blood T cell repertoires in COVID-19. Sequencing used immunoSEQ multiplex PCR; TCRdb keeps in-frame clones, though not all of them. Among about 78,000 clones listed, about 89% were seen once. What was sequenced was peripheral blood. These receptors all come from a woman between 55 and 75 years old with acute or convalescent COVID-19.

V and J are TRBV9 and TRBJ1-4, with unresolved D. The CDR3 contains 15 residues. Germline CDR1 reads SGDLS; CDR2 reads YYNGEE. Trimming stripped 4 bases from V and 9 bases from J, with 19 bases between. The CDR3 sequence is CASSPVGGQGKKLFF. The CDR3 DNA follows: TGTGCCAGCAGCCCCGTAGGAGGCCAAGGGAAAAAACTGTTTTTT.

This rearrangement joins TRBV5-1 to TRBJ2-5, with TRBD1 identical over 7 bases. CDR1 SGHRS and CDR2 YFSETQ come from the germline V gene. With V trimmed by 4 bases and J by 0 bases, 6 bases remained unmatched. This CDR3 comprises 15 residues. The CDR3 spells CASSEPGQYQETQYF. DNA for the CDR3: TGCGCCAGCAGCGAACCGGGACAGTACCAAGAGACCCAGTACTTC.

The CDR3 protein is CASSPGLAFGELFF. Here the CDR3 DNA reads TGCGCCAGCAGCCCCGGACTAGCATTTGGGGAGCTGTTTTTT. The J gene is TRBJ2-2, the V gene TRBV4-3, with 8 positions matching TRBD2. The CDR3 sequence is 14 residues long. V shed 4 bases and J 8 bases; nucleotides not matched to a gene: 6. The germline CDR1 and CDR2 sequences are LGHNA and YSLEER.

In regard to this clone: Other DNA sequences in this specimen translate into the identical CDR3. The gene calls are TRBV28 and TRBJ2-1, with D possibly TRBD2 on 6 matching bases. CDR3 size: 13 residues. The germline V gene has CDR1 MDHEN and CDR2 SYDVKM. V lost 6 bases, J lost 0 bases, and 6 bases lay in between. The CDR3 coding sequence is TGTGCCAGCAGGCGGGACTCCTACAATGAGCAGTTCTTC. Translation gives CASRRDSYNEQFF.

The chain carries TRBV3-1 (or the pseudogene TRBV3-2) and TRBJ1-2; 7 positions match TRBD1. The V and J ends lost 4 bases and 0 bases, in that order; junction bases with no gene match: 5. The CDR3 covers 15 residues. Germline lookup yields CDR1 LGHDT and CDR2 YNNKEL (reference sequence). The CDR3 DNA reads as TGTGCCAGCAGCCTATCGGGACAGCCTAACTATGGCTACACCTTC. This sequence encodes CASSLSGQPNYGYTF.

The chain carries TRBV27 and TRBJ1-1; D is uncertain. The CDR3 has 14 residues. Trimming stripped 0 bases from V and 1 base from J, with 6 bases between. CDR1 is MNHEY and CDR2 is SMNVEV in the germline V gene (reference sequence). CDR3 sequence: CASSLSAGNTEAFF. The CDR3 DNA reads TGTGCCAGCAGTTTATCGGCAGGGAACACTGAAGCTTTCTTT.

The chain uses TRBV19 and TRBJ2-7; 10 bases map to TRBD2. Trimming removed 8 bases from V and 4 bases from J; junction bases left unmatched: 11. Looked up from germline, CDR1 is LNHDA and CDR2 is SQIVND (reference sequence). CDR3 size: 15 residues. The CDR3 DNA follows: TGTGCCAGTCGGCTAGCGGGAGTTATCGGATACGAGCAGTACTTC. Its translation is CASRLAGVIGYEQYF.

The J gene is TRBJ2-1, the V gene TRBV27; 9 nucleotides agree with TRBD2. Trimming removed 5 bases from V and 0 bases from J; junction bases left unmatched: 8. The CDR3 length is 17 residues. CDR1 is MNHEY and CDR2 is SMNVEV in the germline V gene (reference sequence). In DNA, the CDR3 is TGTGCCAGCAGTGAATCCCTAGCGGGAAGCTCCTACAATGAGCAGTTCTTC. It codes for CASSESLAGSSYNEQFF.

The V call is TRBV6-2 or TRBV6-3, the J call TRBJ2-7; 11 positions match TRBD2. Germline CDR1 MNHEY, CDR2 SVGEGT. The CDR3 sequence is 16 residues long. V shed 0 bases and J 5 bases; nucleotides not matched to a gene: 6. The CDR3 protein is CASSYSELAGEDEQYF. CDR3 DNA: TGTGCCAGCAGTTACTCCGAACTAGCGGGAGAGGACGAGCAGTACTTC.

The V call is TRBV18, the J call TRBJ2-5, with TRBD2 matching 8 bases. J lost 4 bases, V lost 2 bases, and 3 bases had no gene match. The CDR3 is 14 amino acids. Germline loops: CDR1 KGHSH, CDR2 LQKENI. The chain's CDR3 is CASSPGLAGETQYF. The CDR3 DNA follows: TGTGCCAGCTCACCAGGACTAGCAGGAGAGACCCAGTACTTC.

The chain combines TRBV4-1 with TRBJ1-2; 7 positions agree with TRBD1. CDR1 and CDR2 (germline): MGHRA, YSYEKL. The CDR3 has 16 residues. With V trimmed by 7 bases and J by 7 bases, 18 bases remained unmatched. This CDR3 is CASTNPLRGHMVGYTF. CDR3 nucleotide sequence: TGCGCCAGCACCAACCCCTTAAGGGGGCATATGGTTGGCTACACCTTC.

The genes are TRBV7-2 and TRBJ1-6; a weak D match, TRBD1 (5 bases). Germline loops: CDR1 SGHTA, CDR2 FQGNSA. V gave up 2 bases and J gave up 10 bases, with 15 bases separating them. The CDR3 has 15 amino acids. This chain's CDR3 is CASSLWLSGESPLHF. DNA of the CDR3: TGTGCCAGCAGCTTATGGCTCTCGGGGGAATCACCCCTCCACTTT.

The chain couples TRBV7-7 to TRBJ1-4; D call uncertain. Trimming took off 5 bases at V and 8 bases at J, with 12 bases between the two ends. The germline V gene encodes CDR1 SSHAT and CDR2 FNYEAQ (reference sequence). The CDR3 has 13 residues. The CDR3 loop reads CASSPMGSEKLFF. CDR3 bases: TGTGCCAGCAGCCCGATGGGGAGCGAAAAACTGTTTTTT.

The chain's CDR3 is CASSISGYGYTF. Here the CDR3 DNA reads TGTGCCAGCAGTATCTCGGGCTATGGCTACACCTTC. The V and J genes are TRBV6-2 or TRBV6-3 and TRBJ1-2; D gene unclear. V was trimmed by 5 bases and J by 4 bases, leaving 8 bases between them. Per germline, CDR1 MNHEY and CDR2 SVGEGT. The CDR3 covers 12 residues.

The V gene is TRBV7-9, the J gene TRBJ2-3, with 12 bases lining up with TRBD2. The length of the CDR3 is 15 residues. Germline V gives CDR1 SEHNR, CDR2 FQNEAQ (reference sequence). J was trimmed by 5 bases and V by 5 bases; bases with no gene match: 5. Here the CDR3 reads CASSPPGLAGDTQYF. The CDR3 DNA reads TGTGCCAGCAGCCCCCCGGGACTAGCGGGAGATACGCAGTATTTT. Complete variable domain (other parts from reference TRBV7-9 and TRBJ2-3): DTGVSQNPRHKITKRGQNVTFRCDPISEHNRLYWYRQTLGQGPEFLTYFQNEAQLEKSRLLSDRFSAERPKGSFSTLEIQRTEQGDSAMYLCASSPPGLAGDTQYFGPGTRLTVL.